A single sample gave rise to the 14 T cell receptor beta chains below, sequenced in a study of CD8 T cells in Susac syndrome. RNA totalling about 0.5 to 1 ug underwent reverse transcription with random hexamers. TCRdb passed the immunoSEQ multiplex PCR reads through MiXCR, listing each CDR3 protein once. The sample records some 450,000 distinct CDR3 sequences, more than 80% being singletons. Source material: CD8+ T cells from PBMCs. The receptors come from a human donor with multiple sclerosis.

The chain joins TRBV5-6 to TRBJ2-3, with D possibly being TRBD1 (6 bases). The CDR3 consists of 16 residues. Trimming pared 1 base from V and 1 base from J, leaving 13 bases between. Germline values: CDR1 SGHDT, CDR2 YYEEEE. CDR3 coding DNA: TGTGCCAGCAGCTTGTGGCCAGGGGAAGGCACAGATACGCAGTATTTT. Its translation is CASSLWPGEGTDTQYF. Drawing the rest from reference TRBV5-6 and TRBJ2-3, the complete variable domain is DAGVTQSPTHLIKTRGQQVTLRCSPKSGHDTVSWYQQALGQGPQFIFQYYEEEERQRGNFPDRFSGHQFPNYSSELNVNALLLGDSALYLCASSLWPGEGTDTQYFGPGTRLTVL.

The rearrangement uses TRBV30 and TRBJ1-1; D gene uncertain. CDR1 GTSNPN and CDR2 SVGIG come from the germline V gene (reference sequence). The CDR3 runs 11 residues. V shed 8 bases and J shed 1 base, with 8 bases lying between them. CDR3 coding DNA: TGTGCCAGCCATAAGAACACTGAAGCTTTCTTT. This translates into CASHKNTEAFF.

The chain combines TRBV28 with TRBJ2-3; 8 nucleotides match TRBD2. CDR1 and CDR2 (germline): MDHEN, SYDVKM. The V and J ends lost 6 bases and 1 base, in that order; junction bases with no gene match: 9. The CDR3 is 16 amino acids. The chain's CDR3 is CASSSPTSAGTDTQYF. The CDR3, as DNA: TGTGCCAGCAGCTCCCCGACTAGCGCGGGCACAGATACGCAGTATTTT.

This chain joins TRBV5-1 and TRBJ1-1; 7 positions match TRBD1. Germline V lookup: CDR1 SGHRS, CDR2 YFSETQ. The CDR3 sequence is 19 residues long. The V segment lost 3 bases and the J segment 2 bases; nucleotides outside the gene matches: 19. The CDR3 DNA sequence: TGCGCCAGCAGCTCGAGGACACACCAGGGGGATCTGGGAAACACTGAAGCTTTCTTT. Amino acid sequence: CASSSRTHQGDLGNTEAFF.

V is TRBV4-1 and J is TRBJ2-7, with 13 bases matching TRBD2. J lost 7 bases, V lost 6 bases, and 12 bases had no gene match. The CDR3 contains 16 residues. Per germline, CDR1 MGHRA and CDR2 YSYEKL. The CDR3: CASSPRGLAGEVEQYF. CDR3 nucleotide sequence: TGCGCCAGCAGTCCCCGTGGACTAGCGGGAGAAGTGGAGCAGTACTTC.

The CDR3 DNA sequence: TGTGCCAGCAGCCAAGACCCACGCGGGTCCTACGAGCAGTACTTC. Protein product: CASSQDPRGSYEQYF. This chain uses TRBV3-1 with TRBJ2-7; the D gene is possibly TRBD2 (5 bases). Germline V gene lookup returns CDR1 LGHDT and CDR2 YNNKEL (reference sequence). The CDR3 loop spans 15 amino acids. V lost 0 bases and J 1 base, leaving 10 bases between the germline ends.

In DNA, the CDR3 is TGTGCCAGCAGTTTAGTGGACAGGGGACGAGAGACCCAGTACTTC. It yields the protein CASSLVDRGRETQYF. The genes are TRBV12-3 or TRBV12-4 and TRBJ2-5, with TRBD1 matching 9 bases. The CDR3 covers 15 residues. J lost 4 bases, V lost 1 base, and 4 bases had no gene match.

The CDR3 region has the DNA TGTGCCAGCGGCACTATTCGAGAAGGAAGAAGGGTCGAGCAGTACTTC. This sequence encodes CASGTIREGRRVEQYF. The gene calls are TRBV28 and TRBJ2-7, with D hard to call. The CDR3 runs 16 residues. Trimming removed 8 bases at V and 6 bases at J, with 26 bases between. Germline CDR1 and CDR2: MDHEN and SYDVKM.

The chain is built from TRBV27 and TRBJ1-5; the D is unclear. V lost 6 bases, J lost 3 bases, and 18 bases lay in between. Looked up from germline, CDR1 is MNHEY and CDR2 is SMNVEV (reference sequence). The CDR3 consists of 16 residues. The CDR3 reads CASSLFGRAANQPQHF. The CDR3, as DNA: TGTGCCAGCAGCCTGTTTGGCCGGGCCGCCAATCAGCCCCAGCATTTT.

The V call is TRBV5-6, the J call TRBJ2-3, with D tentatively TRBD2 (6 bases). Germline lookup yields CDR1 SGHDT and CDR2 YYEEEE. V was cut by 7 bases and J by 4 bases, with 19 bases left in between. The CDR3 is 15 residues long. This CDR3 reads CASLSGGEIADTQYF. The CDR3 DNA follows: TGTGCCAGCCTCAGCGGAGGGGAGATCGCAGATACGCAGTATTTT.

Note on this clonotype: One end of the junction fails to match germline, which may point to a read error. The V gene is TRBV5-1, the J gene TRBJ1-2, with D tentatively TRBD1 (5 bases). Germline CDR1 SGHRS, CDR2 YFSETQ. This CDR3 is built from 14 residues. The CDR3 DNA is TGCGCCAGCGGCTTGGAGGACACAGGATATGGCTACACCTTC. Its translation: CASGLEDTGYGYTF.

The J gene is TRBJ2-3, the V gene TRBV12-5, with 9 positions matching TRBD2. CDR3 size: 16 residues. V was pared by 6 bases and J by 3 bases, with 10 bases of the junction left unmatched. CDR1 is LGHNT, CDR2 FRNRAP, per germline. The CDR3 DNA sequence: TGTGCTAGTGGCCCGCGGGGGGGGGCTGGGACAGATACGCAGTATTTT. Protein: CASGPRGGAGTDTQYF.

This clonotype has a single count. This chain connects TRBV11-2 to TRBJ2-7; 8 bases align to TRBD1. V gave up 5 bases and J gave up 7 bases; unmatched junction bases: 10. Germline loops: CDR1 SGHAT, CDR2 FQNNGV. CDR3 length equals 14 residues. The DNA of the CDR3 is TGTGCCAGCAGCACCAGGACAGGGTTGTGGGAGCAGTACTTC. It translates to CASSTRTGLWEQYF. The variable domain in full, completed from reference TRBV11-2 and TRBJ2-7, reads EAGVAQSPRYKIIEKRQSVAFWCNPISGHATLYWYQQILGQGPKLLIQFQNNGVVDDSQLPKDRFSAERLKGVDSTLKIQPAKLEDSAVYLCASSTRTGLWEQYFGPGTRLTVT.

The chain links TRBV27 to TRBJ1-2, with 7 bases that match TRBD1. CDR3 size: 16 residues. CDR1 and CDR2 (germline): MNHEY, SMNVEV (reference sequence). V lost 5 bases, J lost 0 bases, and 9 bases stayed unmatched. CDR3 amino acids: CASSIDGTVSNYGYTF. CDR3 DNA: TGTGCCAGCAGTATAGACGGGACAGTGTCTAACTATGGCTACACCTTC.